Each of the 27 T cell receptor beta chains below was sequenced from the same sample in a study of T-cell memory formation after mild COVID-19. TCRdb re-analysed the 5' RACE reads in MiXCR, keeping a single row per CDR3 protein. The sample includes more than 400,000 distinct CDR3 sequences, 18% of them seen just once. What was sequenced was PBMCs or a T cell subset sorted from them (not recorded which). The source of these receptors is an adult woman who had mild COVID-19 (a few samples of this study predate the infection). Cell type and time point are not known.

The chain has TRBV9 and TRBJ1-6, with a tentative D call TRBD1 (6 bases). Trimming removed 3 bases at V and 7 bases at J, with 11 bases between. Germline CDR1 SGDLS, CDR2 YYNGEE. CDR3 length equals 14 residues. In DNA form, the CDR3 reads TGTGCCAGCAGCGCAAAACAGGGAAATTCACCCCTCCACTTT. Translated, it gives CASSAKQGNSPLHF.

This chain links TRBV6-1 with TRBJ2-2; TRBD1 matches at 9 bases. This CDR3 has 15 residues. Trimming at V came to 7 bases and at J to 6 bases, leaving 9 bases not matched to a gene. Germline assignment: CDR1 MNHNS and CDR2 SASEGT. CDR3 loop: CASNEPGQGSGELFF. The CDR3 DNA follows: TGTGCCAGCAACGAACCGGGACAGGGTTCCGGGGAGCTGTTTTTT.

This clonotype was seen only a few times. The junction and the germline gene differ at one end; a read error may be behind it. The CDR3 spells CASGQEGGYTDTQYF. For the CDR3, the DNA is TGCGCCAGCGGCCAGGAGGGCGGATACACAGATACGCAGTATTTT. V gene TRBV4-1 combines with J gene TRBJ2-3; perhaps TRBD2 as D (6 bases). The CDR3 is 15 residues long. In germline, CDR1 is MGHRA, CDR2 YSYEKL.

Note on this clonotype: This may come from a read error, since a much larger clone is one base off. The V and J genes are TRBV29-1 and TRBJ2-3, with D uncertain. Germline values: CDR1 SQVTM, CDR2 ANQGSEA. Trimming left V 4 bases short and J 2 bases short, with 7 bases between. This CDR3 is built from 12 residues. The CDR3 DNA sequence: TGCAGCGTTGTGGCCCTCACAGATACGCAGTATTTT. It yields the protein CSVVALTDTQYF.

The rearrangement joins TRBV6-6 to TRBJ1-1, with D perhaps matching TRBD1 (6 bases). V lost 2 bases to trimming and J lost 7 bases, with 8 bases between them. CDR1 and CDR2 from the germline V gene are MNHNY and SVGAGI (reference sequence). The CDR3 is 12 amino acids. The CDR3 nucleotides are TGTGCCAGCAGTTACGCAGGGGATGAAGCTTTCTTT. It translates to CASSYAGDEAFF.

The chain is built from TRBV6-5 and TRBJ2-5; tentative D call: TRBD1 (5 bases). The ends were cut back, 0 bases at V and 2 bases at J, with 7 bases in the middle. This CDR3 region has 14 residues. Germline CDR1 and CDR2: MNHEY and SVGAGI. CDR3 DNA sequence: TGTGCCAGCAGTTACTCGAGACAGCAAGAGACCCAGTACTTC. Translated, it gives CASSYSRQQETQYF.

The chain uses TRBV4-3 and TRBJ2-2; D uncertain. This CDR3 is 14 amino acids long. Trimming removed 0 bases at V and 3 bases at J, with 5 bases between. Germline V gene data show CDR1 as LGHNA and CDR2 as YSLEER. This CDR3 reads CASSQDRYTGELFF. The CDR3 DNA sequence: TGCGCCAGCAGCCAAGACAGATACACCGGGGAGCTGTTTTTT.

The chain combines TRBV7-2 with TRBJ2-3, with D uncertain. The CDR3 is 16 amino acids. Germline lookup yields CDR1 SGHTA and CDR2 FQGNSA. V lost 3 bases and J 3 bases, leaving 16 bases between the germline ends. CDR3 nucleotide sequence: TGTGCCAGCAGCTTTATACCCCGCGGAACTACAGATACGCAGTATTTT. It translates to CASSFIPRGTTDTQYF.

This clonotype has a count of ten or more. The chain employs TRBV12-3 or TRBV12-4 and TRBJ2-7; 10 bases align to TRBD1. The CDR3 runs 13 residues. With V trimmed by 6 bases and J by 6 bases, 5 bases remained unmatched. For the CDR3, the DNA is TGTGCCAGCAGAAGGACAGGGGGGAGCGAGCAGTACTTC. Its protein product is CASRRTGGSEQYF.

This clonotype was found a few times. This chain connects TRBV21-1 to TRBJ1-1; TRBD1 is taken as the D call from the table, unchecked against the DNA. TRBV21-1 is classified as a pseudogene. The CDR3 runs 17 residues. The CDR3: CASSTEGPGVMCTEAFF. The CDR3 bases are TGTGCCAGCAGTACCGAGGGGCCAGGGGTTATGTGCACTGAAGCTTTCTTT.

This clonotype was counted ten times or more. CDR3 nucleotide sequence: TGCGCCAGCAGCTCGCGGGCGCCGAACACCGGGGAGCTGTTTTTT. Protein: CASSSRAPNTGELFF. The chain has TRBV5-1 and TRBJ2-2; D possibly corresponds to TRBD2 (5 bases). Trimming removed 3 bases from V and 0 bases from J, with 9 bases in between. Germline V gene lookup returns CDR1 SGHRS and CDR2 YFSETQ. This CDR3 spans 15 amino acids.

This clonotype was recorded at least ten times. The rearrangement links TRBV5-1 to TRBJ1-2; 9 bases agree with TRBD1. V shed 7 bases, J shed 3 bases, and the junction held 10 bases outside the gene matches. The CDR3 loop spans 15 amino acids. CDR1 is SGHRS and CDR2 is YFSETQ in the germline V gene. The CDR3 nucleotides are TGCGCCAGCCGGGCTGCGGGACAGGGCCACTATGGCTACACCTTC. Protein sequence: CASRAAGQGHYGYTF.

The CDR3 DNA follows: TGCGCCAGCAGCCGACACGATGGCTACACCTTC. Amino acids: CASSRHDGYTF. This sequence joins TRBV4-1 and TRBJ1-2; D uncertain. The CDR3 is 11 amino acids. The V end was cut by 4 bases, the J end by 6 bases, with 6 bases between. Per germline, CDR1 MGHRA and CDR2 YSYEKL.

This clonotype was counted between two and nine times. The CDR3 nucleotides read TGTGCCAGCAGTGCCGGAGCGGGGGTCTCCTACGAGCAGTACTTC. Amino acids: CASSAGAGVSYEQYF. The chain employs TRBV6-1 and TRBJ2-7; 8 bases agree with TRBD2. The CDR3 length is 15 residues. Germline CDR1 is MNHNS and CDR2 is SASEGT. Unmatched junction bases numbered 5, after V lost 4 bases and J lost 0 bases.

In its sample, this clonotype was seen a few times. The chain carries TRBV7-3 and TRBJ2-6; the match to TRBD1 covers 8 bases. Germline trimming cut 8 bases from V and 1 base from J; bases unmatched to any gene: 7. This CDR3 has 16 amino acids. CDR1 is SGHTA and CDR2 is FQGTGA in the germline V gene. CDR3 region: CASRGQAQSGANVLTF. CDR3 sequence (DNA): TGTGCCAGCCGGGGACAGGCCCAATCTGGGGCCAACGTCCTGACTTTC.

The rearrangement joins TRBV5-4 to TRBJ2-7; 7 nucleotides line up with TRBD1. Germline CDR1 and CDR2: SGHNT and YYREEE (reference sequence). Unmatched junction bases numbered 7, after V lost 4 bases and J lost 0 bases. The CDR3 is 15 amino acids. The CDR3 DNA reads TGTGCCAGCAGCCCTATACAGGGGTCCTCCTACGAGCAGTACTTC. This encodes CASSPIQGSSYEQYF.

The V gene is TRBV11-3, the J gene TRBJ2-1, with D possibly being TRBD2 (6 bases). The V gene's germline CDR1 is SGHNT and CDR2 YENEEA. V was clipped by 4 bases and J by 0 bases, with 13 bases between them. The CDR3 length is 16 residues. For the CDR3, the DNA is TGTGCCAGCAGCTCTTTTAGCGGCGCCTCCTACAATGAGCAGTTCTTC. Its translation: CASSSFSGASYNEQFF.

This clonotype has more than one count but fewer than ten. Here the CDR3 reads CASSSRSLAKNIQYF. The CDR3 DNA reads TGTGCCAGCAGCTCCAGGAGTTTAGCCAAAAACATTCAGTACTTC. The chain carries TRBV12-3 or TRBV12-4 and TRBJ2-4; unclear D gene. Trimming removed 6 bases at V and 0 bases at J, with 12 bases between. This CDR3 contains 15 residues.

This clonotype was seen a few times. The rearrangement uses TRBV12-3 or TRBV12-4 and TRBJ1-5; possible D gene TRBD1, 5 bases. The CDR3 sequence is 15 residues long. Between the trimmed V and J ends, which lost 0 bases and 4 bases, there was a span of 10 bases. The chain's CDR3 is CASSLAGRPNQPQHF. The DNA for the CDR3 is TGTGCCAGCAGTTTAGCGGGACGGCCGAATCAGCCCCAGCATTTT.

This clonotype was detected many times. The chain recombines TRBV11-2 with TRBJ2-3; no definite D call. Germline V gene lookup returns CDR1 SGHAT and CDR2 FQNNGV. The CDR3 totals 16 residues. Trimming stripped 6 bases from V and 9 bases from J, with 25 bases between. The chain's CDR3 is CASRPIGARGDGTQYF. CDR3 coding DNA: TGTGCCAGCAGGCCCATCGGTGCTAGAGGAGACGGCACGCAGTATTTT.

The sample holds one count of this clonotype. The chain uses TRBV5-6 and TRBJ2-1; no definite D call. The germline CDR1 and CDR2 sequences are SGHDT and YYEEEE. This CDR3 has 12 residues. The ends were cut back, 4 bases at V and 7 bases at J, with 9 bases in the middle. CDR3 sequence reads: CASSILLNEQFF. The DNA of the CDR3 is TGTGCCAGCAGCATCCTGTTAAATGAGCAGTTCTTC.

This clonotype was seen at least ten times. The chain joins TRBV12-3 or TRBV12-4 to TRBJ2-1; 8 nucleotides line up with TRBD1. The V gene end was trimmed by 4 bases and the J gene end by 8 bases; junction bases not matched to a gene: 7. This CDR3 region has 14 residues. CDR3 in amino acids: CASSYRGSSDEQFF. The CDR3 DNA reads TGTGCCAGCAGTTACAGGGGGTCGAGCGATGAGCAGTTCTTC.

The chain joins TRBV20-1 to TRBJ2-1, with TRBD2 matching over 9 bases. Germline CDR1 is DFQATT and CDR2 is SNEGSKA (reference sequence). V lost 1 base and J lost 2; bases outside the gene matches: 6. This CDR3 is 16 amino acids long. The CDR3 is CSARAELAGAYNEQFF. The CDR3 nucleotides are TGCAGTGCTAGAGCCGAACTAGCGGGCGCCTACAATGAGCAGTTCTTC.

Only a few counts were recorded for this clonotype. CDR3 sequence: CASSEESGPRWGYTF. The DNA of the CDR3 is TGTGCCAGCAGTGAAGAGTCCGGGCCCAGATGGGGCTACACCTTC. J is TRBJ1-2 and V is TRBV6-1; no firm D call. Germline V lookup: CDR1 MNHNS, CDR2 SASEGT. V lost 1 base, J lost 8 bases, and 17 bases lay in between. The CDR3 covers 15 residues.

The chain links TRBV2 to TRBJ2-1; possible D gene TRBD1, 5 bases. Trimming removed 7 bases from V and 5 bases from J, with 21 bases in between. Germline values: CDR1 SNHLY, CDR2 FYNNEI. The CDR3 extends over 16 amino acids. The CDR3 DNA reads as TGTGCCAGCACCCCAACACCCCCTAGGGGCCACAATGAGCAGTTCTTC. This gives the protein CASTPTPPRGHNEQFF.

The sample holds a few counts of this clonotype. The genes are TRBV5-8 and TRBJ2-2; perhaps D is TRBD1 or TRBD2 (6 bases each). V gave up 4 bases and J gave up 7 bases, with 14 bases separating them. The CDR3 totals 14 residues. CDR1 SGHTS and CDR2 YDEGEE come from the germline V gene. The CDR3 loop reads CASSPRGAGGELFF. In DNA, the CDR3 is TGTGCCAGCAGCCCGAGGGGGGCCGGCGGGGAGCTGTTTTTT.

CDR3 residues: CSASWQGVNIQYF. In DNA form, the CDR3 reads TGCAGTGCTAGTTGGCAGGGGGTGAACATTCAGTACTTC. The chain uses TRBV20-1 and TRBJ2-4, with 7 bases matching TRBD1. The CDR3 loop spans 13 amino acids. Germline CDR1 and CDR2: DFQATT and SNEGSKA (reference sequence). After removal of 3 bases from V and 7 bases from J, the junction contained 6 bases not matched to a gene.